This TCR beta chain is from a study of control samples from healthy donors and cancer patients. The CDR3 runs to 14 residues. The V gene's germline CDR1 is KGHSH and CDR2 LQKENI. V was trimmed by 3 bases and J by 3 bases, leaving 11 bases between them. TCRdb's table, derived via immunoSEQ multiplex PCR, lists solely in-frame clones and lacks some. There are 90,000 to 100,000 clones in the sample; over 60% occur only once, and roughly 10% lies in the top ten. This clone was counted a few times. The TCR comes from a woman under 40 in good health. Sequencing input: blood. This chain joins TRBV18 and TRBJ1-1, with D possibly being TRBD1 (6 bases). The CDR3 region is CASSPTSGDTEAFF. CDR3 in DNA: TGTGCCAGCTCACCTACGTCAGGGGACACTGAAGCTTTCTTT.